This TCR beta chain was sequenced in a study of T-cell reconstitution after alpha-beta-depleted transplantation in children. The CDR3 runs to 16 residues. With 5 bases clipped from V and 9 bases from J, the junction kept 13 bases outside the gene matches. The V gene's germline CDR1 is MGHRA and CDR2 YSYEKL. This clonotype was detected ten times or more. It was with unique molecular identifiers that the TCRbeta library was prepared. TCRdb called the PCR reads again in MiXCR, with one record for every CDR3 protein. The sample lists roughly 350,000 distinct CDR3 sequences, 10% to 13% occurring once. The chain combines TRBV4-1 with TRBJ2-1; 10 nucleotides match TRBD2. This clonotype was sampled from a human donor who donated a stem cell graft to a child with acute lymphoblastic leukemia. Sequenced material: PBMCs from the stem cell graft donor, taken from the stem cell graft. CDR3: CASSSSGGGINSEQFF. CDR3 DNA: TGCGCCAGCAGCTCTAGCGGGGGCGGAATTAATAGTGAGCAGTTCTTC.